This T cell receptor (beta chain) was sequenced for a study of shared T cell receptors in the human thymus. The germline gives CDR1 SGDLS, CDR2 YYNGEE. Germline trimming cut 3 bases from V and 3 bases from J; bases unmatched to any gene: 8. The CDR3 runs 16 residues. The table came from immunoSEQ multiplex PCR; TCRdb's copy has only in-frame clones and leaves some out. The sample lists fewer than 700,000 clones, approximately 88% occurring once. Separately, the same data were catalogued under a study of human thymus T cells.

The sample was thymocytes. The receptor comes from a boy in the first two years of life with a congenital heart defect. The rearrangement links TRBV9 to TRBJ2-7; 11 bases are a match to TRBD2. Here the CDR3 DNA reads TGTGCCAGCAGCGCGGTACTAGCGGGAGACGTCTACGAGCAGTACTTC. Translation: CASSAVLAGDVYEQYF.